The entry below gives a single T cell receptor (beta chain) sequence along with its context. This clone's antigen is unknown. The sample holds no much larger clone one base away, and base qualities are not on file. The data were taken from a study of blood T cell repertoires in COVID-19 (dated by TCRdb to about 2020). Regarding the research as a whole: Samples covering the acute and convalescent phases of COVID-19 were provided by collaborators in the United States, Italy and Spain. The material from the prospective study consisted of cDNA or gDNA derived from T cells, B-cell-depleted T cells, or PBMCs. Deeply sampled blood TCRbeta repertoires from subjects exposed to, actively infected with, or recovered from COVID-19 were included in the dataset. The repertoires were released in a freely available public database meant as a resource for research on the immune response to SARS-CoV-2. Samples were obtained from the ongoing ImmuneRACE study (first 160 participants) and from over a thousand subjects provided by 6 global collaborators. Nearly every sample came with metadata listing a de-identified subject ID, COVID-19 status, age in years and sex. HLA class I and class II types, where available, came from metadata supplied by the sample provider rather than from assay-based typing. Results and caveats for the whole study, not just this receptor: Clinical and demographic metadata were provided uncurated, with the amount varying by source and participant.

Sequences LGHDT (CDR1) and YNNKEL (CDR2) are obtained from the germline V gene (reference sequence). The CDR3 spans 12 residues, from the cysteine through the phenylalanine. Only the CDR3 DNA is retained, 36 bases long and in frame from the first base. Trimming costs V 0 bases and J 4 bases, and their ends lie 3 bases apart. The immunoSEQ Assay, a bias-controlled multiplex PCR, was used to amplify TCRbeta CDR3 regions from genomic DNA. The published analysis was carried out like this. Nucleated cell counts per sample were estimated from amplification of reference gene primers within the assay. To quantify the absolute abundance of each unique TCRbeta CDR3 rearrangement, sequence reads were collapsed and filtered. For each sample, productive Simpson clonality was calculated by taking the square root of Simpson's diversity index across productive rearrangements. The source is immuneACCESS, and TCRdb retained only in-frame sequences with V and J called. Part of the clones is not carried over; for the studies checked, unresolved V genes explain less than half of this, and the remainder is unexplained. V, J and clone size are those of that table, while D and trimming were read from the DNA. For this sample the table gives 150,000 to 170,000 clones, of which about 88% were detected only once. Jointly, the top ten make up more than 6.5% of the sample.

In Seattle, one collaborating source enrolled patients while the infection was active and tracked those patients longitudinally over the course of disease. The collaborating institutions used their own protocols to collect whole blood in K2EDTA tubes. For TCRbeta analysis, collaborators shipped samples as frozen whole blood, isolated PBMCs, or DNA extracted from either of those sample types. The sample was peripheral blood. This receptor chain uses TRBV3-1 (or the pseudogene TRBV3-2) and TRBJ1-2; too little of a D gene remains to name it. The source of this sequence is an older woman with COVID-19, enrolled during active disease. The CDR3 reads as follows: CASSQDGYGYTF. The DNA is TGTGCCAGCAGCCAAGACGGCTATGGCTACACCTTC.